The text below deals with one T cell receptor (beta chain). What antigen it recognizes has not been identified. Base qualities are missing; no much larger clone stands one base away. The sample comes from a study of T cells in Graves' hyperthyroidism and ophthalmopathy (dated by TCRdb to between 2018 and 2020). At the level of the whole study: Peripheral blood samples were taken at the time of initial diagnosis, prior to any treatment. For training and testing, the 110 or so patients in the discovery cohort were randomly divided in a 7:3 ratio. Prospective prediction of ophthalmopathy was tested in an independent validation cohort consisting of 18 hyperthyroidism patients and 15 to 17 patients who later progressed to ophthalmopathy. In more than 5 Graves' hyperthyroidism patients, the study also compared T-cell repertoires from thyroid tissue with T-cell repertoires from blood. TCR V-J signatures able to tell the groups apart were searched for in a discovery cohort of 90 to 100 patients, of whom over 40 had Graves' ophthalmopathy and roughly 57 had stable Graves' hyperthyroidism. Following sampling, methimazole starting at 30 mg daily was given to hyperthyroidism patients, and high-dose intravenous methylprednisolone was given to ophthalmopathy patients. The paper describes TCR Vbeta CDR3 sequencing of around 140 peripheral blood samples, made up of some 42 ophthalmopathy patients, 70 to 75 hyperthyroidism patients and 17 progressor patients.

CDR1 is given as MNHEY and CDR2 as SMNVEV, both from the germline V gene (reference sequence). From V the trimming removes 2 bases and from J it removes 1 base, while the gene matches leave 4 bases of the junction unaccounted for. From the cysteine up to the phenylalanine, the CDR3 has a length of 15 residues. Only the CDR3 part of the read is kept: 45 bases, read in frame from the first base. General study outcomes and caveats: No statistical method was used to set the sample size in advance, and investigators knew the group allocation. In cross-validation, a model built on a 13 V-J signature told ophthalmopathy apart from stable hyperthyroidism with 87.88% sensitivity and 81% to 82% specificity, and in testing the same model reached 80%/75%. During validation, the model predicted progression to ophthalmopathy a median of about 6.5 months ahead of onset, with around 71% sensitivity and about 72% specificity. Most expanded thyroid clonotypes (frequency above 0.001) were also detected in blood, suggesting blood repertoires may reflect thyroid immune responses.

TCR beta CDR3 regions were amplified from RNA transcripts. A first-round RT-PCR of the TCR CDR3 used the HTBI primer set with the Qiagen OneStep RT-PCR kit. Libraries were constructed in a second round of multiplex PCR, after which size selection and purification were carried out. Libraries were sequenced paired-end with 100 bp reads on an Illumina HiSeq2000. In the original analysis: SOAPnuke was used to process the raw data, throwing out any read that contained adapters or uncalled bases, had a mean Phred below 15, or lacked an exact constant-primer or identifier match. COPE v1.2.5 was used to merge the high-quality paired reads, and each unique nucleotide sequence was defined as a clonotype. MiTCR v1.1 was used to align clonotypes to the IMGT TRBV, TRBD and TRBJ reference segments. The analysis included only V-J combinations with a frequency above 0.0001, which together covered 98% to 99.2% of the repertoires. The TCS score was defined as F50 (clonal expansion) divided by E x V (chaos), with BLOSUM62-based TCRdist calculated between CDR3 peptides within each V-J. Welch's t-statistics and random forest reduced around 520 V-J features to some 14, which were used in a naive Bayes classifier (R e1071). In-frame beta chains were kept once TCRdb had trimmed the public reads at Q25 with fastp and called clones with MiXCR. Identical CDR3 proteins give one entry, which carries the most common genes and DNA. V and J calls and clone size were set by TCRdb, not the authors. The sample records hundreds of thousands of distinct CDR3 sequences, about 16% of which are singletons. Approximately 3.9% of the sample comes from the top ten.

Stable Graves' hyperthyroidism was defined as no progression to ophthalmopathy during 18 months of follow-up. The hyperthyroidism patients were between 18 and 65 years old and newly diagnosed, with a disease duration of less than 2 months. The study excluded patients with uncontrolled infections, other autoimmune diseases, pregnancy or lactation. Clinical symptoms, serum thyroxine and TRAb, thyroid ultrasound, and orbital computed tomography formed the basis for the diagnoses. PBMCs were separated from under 11 ml of fresh peripheral blood using Ficoll-Paque density gradient centrifugation. Total RNA was extracted using Trizol reagent, and RNA quality was assessed on an Agilent 2100 Bioanalyzer.

The specimen was blood. The TCR originated in a woman younger than 45 with Graves' hyperthyroidism. The V gene is TRBV27 and the J gene is TRBJ2-7; 8 bases in the middle match TRBD2. The CDR3 protein sequence reads: CASSLTTSASYEQYF. The DNA sequence is TGTGCCAGCAGTTTAACGACTAGCGCTTCCTACGAGCAGTACTTC.